The 2 T cell receptor beta chains listed next were all sequenced from one sample in a study of response to subunit inactivated influenza vaccine. TCRdb re-called the RT-PCR reads through MiXCR, storing one row per CDR3 protein. The sample lists about 180,000 distinct CDR3 sequences, about 10% occurring once. This material consisted of non-naive T cells sorted from PBMCs, taken on the day of vaccination. The receptors were sampled from a man aged 50 to 59 who received an inactivated influenza vaccine.

This clonotype was detected a few times. The genes are TRBV7-2 and TRBJ2-7; no clear D. This CDR3 is built from 14 residues. Germline CDR1 SGHTA, CDR2 FQGNSA. V dropped 5 bases and J dropped 1 base, with 12 bases sitting between them. The CDR3 sequence is CASSDLPFSYEQYF. CDR3 nucleotide sequence: TGTGCCAGCAGCGATTTACCCTTTTCCTACGAGCAGTACTTC.

This clonotype has ten or more counts. The genes are TRBV5-1 and TRBJ2-5; 9 bases are a match to TRBD2. After removal of 5 bases from V and 5 bases from J, the junction contained 1 base not matched to a gene. This CDR3 contains 12 residues. The germline CDR1 and CDR2 sequences are SGHRS and YFSETQ. This CDR3 is CASRGTSETQYF. CDR3 DNA sequence: TGCGCCAGCAGGGGGACTAGCGAGACCCAGTACTTC.